This T cell receptor (beta chain) comes out of a study of vaccination effects on CD4 cells after COVID-19. Study summary: The post-vaccine samples were taken, at the median, 72 days after the second dose.

The CDR3 extends over 13 amino acids. Germline CDR1 reads SGHKS; CDR2 reads YYEKEE (reference sequence). V lost 3 bases, J lost 2 bases, and 8 bases lay in between. Under the ViraFEST assay, PBMC were stimulated with viral peptide pools so that antigen-specific CD4+ T cells expanded. Sequencing was performed afterwards. Cells that had been cultured for about 10 days were the source of isolated CD4+ T cells. Participants got two doses of BNT162b2 or mRNA-1273 vaccine. Clones were read by immunoSEQ multiplex PCR, and TCRdb kept only the in-frame ones, dropping some. The repertoire consists of roughly 71,000 clones, with about 80% occurring once and the leading ten covering around 0.9%. A remark on this clone: Its antigen is unknown.

Sequences were derived from CD4+ T cells from PBMCs cultured with HCoV-OC43 spike peptides, sampled after COVID-19 vaccination. Subset indicated: HCoV-OC43 spike overlapping peptide pool stimulation. V and J are TRBV5-5 and TRBJ1-2; D remains ambiguous. The TCR originated in a human donor who received a COVID-19 vaccine. The CDR3 here is CASSSAGNYGYTF. In DNA form, the CDR3 reads TGTGCCAGCAGCTCAGCTGGGAACTATGGCTACACCTTC.